These 20 T cell receptor beta chains originate from one sample sequenced in a study of T cell changes during pregnancy in multiple sclerosis. Sequencing was performed with immunoSEQ multiplex PCR; in TCRdb, only in-frame clones are kept and a portion is missing. The sample holds about 77,000 clones, around 91% seen once. Sequenced here: peripheral blood, sampled before pregnancy. These receptors were taken from a female donor with multiple sclerosis, enrolled in a pregnancy study.

The V and J genes are TRBV11-2 and TRBJ1-4, with D uncertain. This CDR3 spans 16 amino acids. V was pared by 1 base and J by 4 bases, with 13 bases between. CDR1 and CDR2 (germline): SGHAT, FQNNGV. The CDR3 reads CASSLGGQPFNEKLFF. CDR3 nucleotides: TGTGCCAGCAGCTTAGGAGGGCAACCCTTTAATGAAAAACTGTTTTTT.

The chain links TRBV5-8 to TRBJ1-2; weak D call: TRBD1 (6 bases). CDR1 SGHTS and CDR2 YDEGEE come from the germline V gene. Trimming pared 1 base from V and 3 bases from J, leaving 13 bases between. The CDR3 covers 15 residues. The CDR3 loop is CASSLYGGRHYGYTF. The DNA for the CDR3 is TGTGCCAGCAGCTTGTACGGGGGGCGACACTATGGCTACACCTTC.

The chain links TRBV2 to TRBJ1-2, with D tentatively TRBD1 (5 bases). V shed 6 bases and J shed 4 bases, with 12 bases lying between them. Germline V gene sequence: CDR1 SNHLY, CDR2 FYNNEI. The length of the CDR3 is 13 residues. Here the CDR3 reads CASRRDGSYGYTF. The CDR3 DNA is TGTGCCAGCAGGCGGGACGGGAGCTATGGCTACACCTTC. Variable domain in full (rest from reference TRBV2 and TRBJ1-2): EPEVTQTPSHQVTQMGQEVILRCVPISNHLYFYWYRQILGQKVEFLVSFYNNEISEKSEIFDDQFSVERPDGSNFTLKIRSTKLEDSAMYFCASRRDGSYGYTFGSGTRLTVV.

The chain employs TRBV6-5 and TRBJ2-7; D gene unclear. V was shortened by 10 bases and J by 4 bases, with 11 bases between the two germline ends. Germline loops: CDR1 MNHEY, CDR2 SVGAGI. CDR3 length: 11 residues. The CDR3 region has the DNA TGTGCCACCGCTCTCGGGTACGAGCAGTACTTC. Translating gives CATALGYEQYF.

The chain carries TRBV29-1 and TRBJ2-7; the D gene is possibly TRBD2 (7 bases). CDR1 and CDR2 (germline): SQVTM, ANQGSEA. Deletions cut 4 bases from V and 1 base from J, with 20 bases between. The CDR3 consists of 16 residues. The CDR3 protein is CSVGGGGGLPSYEQYF. CDR3 nucleotides: TGCAGCGTTGGGGGGGGCGGCGGACTCCCTTCCTACGAGCAGTACTTC.

The rearrangement links TRBV5-1 to TRBJ2-5; D call uncertain. The V gene lost 1 base and the J gene lost 5 bases, with 9 bases spanning the gap. In germline, CDR1 is SGHRS, CDR2 YFSETQ. The CDR3 loop spans 13 amino acids. CDR3 sequence (DNA): TGCGCCAGCAGCTTGCTTGGCGGCGAGACCCAGTACTTC. Amino acids: CASSLLGGETQYF.

This sequence joins TRBV7-2 and TRBJ2-7; 9 bases match TRBD2. V shed 3 bases and J 3 bases; nucleotides not matched to a gene: 6. Per the germline V gene, CDR1 is SGHTA and CDR2 is FQGNSA. The CDR3 extends over 15 amino acids. For the CDR3, the DNA is TGTGCCAGCAGCTTTGCGGGGGGGGCGATCTACGAGCAGTACTTC. Encoded protein: CASSFAGGAIYEQYF. Full variable domain (rest looked up from reference TRBV7-2 and TRBJ2-7): GAGVSQSPSNKVTEKGKDVELRCDPISGHTALYWYRQSLGQGLEFLIYFQGNSAPDKSGLPSDRFSAERTGGSVSTLTIQRTQQEDSAVYLCASSFAGGAIYEQYFGPGTRLTVT.

The chain carries TRBV19 and TRBJ1-2; D call uncertain. V was cut by 3 bases and J by 0 bases, with 5 bases left in between. This CDR3 contains 13 residues. The germline gives CDR1 LNHDA, CDR2 SQIVND (reference sequence). The CDR3 reads CASSILANYGYTF. The CDR3 nucleotides read TGTGCCAGTAGTATTCTCGCTAACTATGGCTACACCTTC.

The rearrangement joins TRBV9 to TRBJ1-1; D is unclear. Trimming cost V 0 bases and J 2 bases, with 11 bases left between them. Germline-derived CDR1 and CDR2 are SGDLS and YYNGEE. This CDR3 has 15 amino acids. CDR3 residues: CASSVVGDPNTEAFF. CDR3 DNA: TGTGCCAGCAGCGTAGTAGGAGACCCCAACACTGAAGCTTTCTTT.

The V gene is TRBV27, the J gene TRBJ2-1; no firm D call. The ends were cut back, 3 bases at V and 7 bases at J, with 16 bases in the middle. The CDR3 totals 15 residues. Looked up from germline, CDR1 is MNHEY and CDR2 is SMNVEV (reference sequence). The CDR3 bases are TGTGCCAGCAGTTTTTCGACCCAGCGTTGGAATGAGCAGTTCTTC. Amino acid sequence: CASSFSTQRWNEQFF.

This sequence joins TRBV6-5 and TRBJ1-2; D may be TRBD1 (6 bases). This CDR3 comprises 12 residues. CDR1 is MNHEY and CDR2 is SVGAGI in the germline V gene. V gave up 10 bases and J gave up 5 bases, with 14 bases separating them. The CDR3 protein is CATQGHVYGYTF. CDR3 coding DNA: TGTGCCACCCAGGGGCATGTTTATGGCTACACCTTC.

The chain links TRBV19 to TRBJ2-1; TRBD2 is a possible D gene (5 bases). The germline gives CDR1 LNHDA, CDR2 SQIVND (reference sequence). Trimming stripped 3 bases from V and 7 bases from J, with 10 bases between. The CDR3 is 13 amino acids. CDR3 residues: CASSIATGNEQFF. In DNA form, the CDR3 reads TGTGCCAGTAGTATCGCGACGGGAAATGAGCAGTTCTTC.

The gene calls are TRBV7-9 and TRBJ1-1, with TRBD1 identical over 8 bases. This CDR3 contains 14 residues. Germline values: CDR1 SEHNR, CDR2 FQNEAQ (reference sequence). Trimming removed 4 bases from V and 5 bases from J; junction bases left unmatched: 6. In DNA, the CDR3 is TGTGCCAGCAGCTGGGGACAGGTTAGGACTGAAGCTTTCTTT. Translation gives CASSWGQVRTEAFF.

With respect to this clone: Sequence at one end of the junction differs from germline and may be a read error. The chain carries TRBV6-1 and TRBJ1-6; 7 bases match TRBD1. The germline V gene has CDR1 MNHNS and CDR2 SASEGT. The CDR3 loop spans 17 amino acids. This chain's CDR3 is CASTEGTESSYNSPLHF. Written as DNA, the CDR3 is TGTGCCAGCACTGAAGGGACAGAGAGCTCCTATAATTCACCCCTCCACTTT.

The chain recombines TRBV14 with TRBJ2-5; 10 bases align to TRBD2. The V and J ends lost 3 bases and 1 base, in that order; junction bases with no gene match: 8. Germline V gives CDR1 SGHDN, CDR2 FVKESK. The CDR3 has 17 amino acids. The CDR3 is CASSHFLSGGTQETQYF. For the CDR3, the DNA is TGTGCCAGCAGCCATTTTCTTAGCGGGGGGACCCAAGAGACCCAGTACTTC.

The J gene is TRBJ1-1, the V gene TRBV15, with 9 positions matching TRBD1. Germline CDR1 LNHNV, CDR2 YYDKDF (reference sequence). V shed 5 bases and J 5 bases; nucleotides not matched to a gene: 9. CDR3 length: 15 residues. The CDR3 coding sequence is TGTGCCACCAGCTTAAGGGGGGACAGGGTAACTGAAGCTTTCTTT. This codes for CATSLRGDRVTEAFF.

This chain links TRBV7-3 with TRBJ2-1; 9 bases map to TRBD1. CDR1 and CDR2 from the germline V gene are SGHTA and FQGTGA. Trimming at V came to 2 bases and at J to 7 bases, leaving 0 bases not matched to a gene. The CDR3 covers 13 residues. The CDR3 sequence: CASSLDRGNEQFF. CDR3 coding DNA: TGTGCCAGCAGCTTAGACAGGGGGAATGAGCAGTTCTTC.

V gene TRBV18 combines with J gene TRBJ1-2; tentative D call: TRBD1 (6 bases). V gave up 6 bases and J gave up 4 bases, with 15 bases separating them. The CDR3 has 14 residues. Germline V CDR1 and CDR2: KGHSH, LQKENI. The CDR3 loop is CASSLDSGGYGYTF. DNA for the CDR3: TGTGCCAGCTCCCTGGACAGCGGTGGCTATGGCTACACCTTC.

About this clone: Other DNA sequences within the sample encode an identical CDR3. The V gene is TRBV29-1, the J gene TRBJ2-5; D may be TRBD2 (5 bases). V was trimmed by 6 bases and J by 5 bases, leaving 16 bases between them. Germline CDR1 is SQVTM and CDR2 is ANQGSEA. This CDR3 has 13 amino acids. CDR3 in DNA: TGCAGCGTGCAACGTGGAGGTAGGGAGACCCAGTACTTC. Its translation is CSVQRGGRETQYF.

About this clone: Other DNA sequences in the sample encode the same CDR3. The chain joins TRBV6-4 to TRBJ2-3; 8 bases match TRBD2. Germline values: CDR1 MRHNA, CDR2 SNTAGT. This CDR3 is built from 15 residues. V shed 0 bases, J shed 2 bases, and the junction held 1 base outside the gene matches. The DNA of the CDR3 is TGTGCCAGCAGTGACTCCGGGGGGGCCACAGATACGCAGTATTTT. Translation: CASSDSGGATDTQYF.